A single sample is the source of the 9 T cell receptor beta chains below, sequenced in a study of cytomegalovirus exposure and HLA in healthy donors. Primers for the PCR totalled 60 Vbeta and 13 Jbeta. Clones were sequenced by immunoSEQ multiplex PCR, and TCRdb holds only the in-frame ones, with some missing. Of under 200,000 clones listed, 70% to 80% are singletons. Sequenced sample: PBMCs. All receptors derive from a man aged 30 to 39 in good health and CMV-seropositive.

This clone is a singleton in its sample. Other DNA sequences in the sample encode the same CDR3. The chain combines TRBV28 with TRBJ2-7, with 11 bases that match TRBD1. CDR1 MDHEN and CDR2 SYDVKM come from the germline V gene. CDR3 size: 14 residues. V was clipped by 2 bases and J by 4 bases; unmatched bases: 1. CDR3 sequence (DNA): TGTGCCAGCAGTTTAGGACAGGGGGCTTACGAGCAGTACTTC. Protein sequence: CASSLGQGAYEQYF.

The chain combines TRBV28 with TRBJ2-7; 9 bases align to TRBD1. The V gene end was trimmed by 6 bases and the J gene end by 1 base; junction bases not matched to a gene: 10. The CDR3 is 16 residues long. Germline V gene sequence: CDR1 MDHEN, CDR2 SYDVKM. As DNA, the CDR3 is TGTGCCAGCAGCAGCCCACTGACAGGGGGATCCTACGAGCAGTACTTC. Translation: CASSSPLTGGSYEQYF.

V and J are TRBV4-3 and TRBJ2-2, with 11 bases aligning to TRBD1. The CDR3 is 15 amino acids. V dropped 4 bases and J dropped 3; count of bases not matched to a gene: 1. Germline V CDR1 and CDR2: LGHNA, YSLEER. The CDR3 spells CASSPGQGDTGELFF. CDR3 coding DNA: TGCGCCAGCAGCCCGGGACAGGGGGACACCGGGGAGCTGTTTTTT.

V is TRBV7-3 and J is TRBJ2-3; possibly TRBD2 for D (5 bases). Trimming removed 5 bases from V and 5 bases from J, with 11 bases in between. The CDR3 covers 13 residues. Germline CDR1 is SGHTA and CDR2 is FQGTGA. CDR3 region: CASSPTRGDTQYF. DNA for the CDR3: TGTGCCAGCAGCCCTACTAGAGGAGATACGCAGTATTTT.

This chain links TRBV4-3 with TRBJ2-7, with D possibly TRBD1 on 5 matching bases. This CDR3 spans 13 amino acids. Trimming took off 5 bases at V and 0 bases at J, with 8 bases between the two ends. Looked up from germline, CDR1 is LGHNA and CDR2 is YSLEER. CDR3 DNA: TGCGCCAGCAGCTCACAGGACTCCTACGAGCAGTACTTC. It is translated as CASSSQDSYEQYF.

The genes are TRBV6-1 and TRBJ2-7, with D possibly matching TRBD2 (5 bases). The germline V and J ends were trimmed by 1 base and 11 bases, with 15 bases remaining between them. The CDR3 extends over 13 amino acids. Germline V gene data show CDR1 as MNHNS and CDR2 as SASEGT. The CDR3 reads CASSEVTASGKYF. In DNA form, the CDR3 reads TGTGCCAGCAGTGAAGTGACCGCCTCGGGGAAGTACTTC.

Only one count was recorded for this clone. This chain connects TRBV11-2 to TRBJ2-7, with TRBD1 matching over 10 bases. V gave up 4 bases and J gave up 5 bases; unmatched junction bases: 8. Germline-derived CDR1 and CDR2 are SGHAT and FQNNGV. The CDR3 covers 15 residues. CDR3: CASSWVGQGYHEQYF. The CDR3 DNA reads as TGTGCCAGCAGCTGGGTGGGACAGGGGTACCACGAGCAGTACTTC.

This clone was detected only a few times. The J gene is TRBJ1-1, the V gene TRBV6-6, with D tentatively TRBD1 (6 bases). The germline gives CDR1 MNHNY, CDR2 SVGAGI (reference sequence). Trimming took 6 bases from V and 0 from J, leaving 8 bases between them. The length of the CDR3 is 13 residues. For the CDR3, the DNA is TGTGCCAGCAGACAGGGTATGAACACTGAAGCTTTCTTT. Translated, it gives CASRQGMNTEAFF.

V gene TRBV15 combines with J gene TRBJ2-2; 16 positions agree with TRBD2. The CDR3 loop spans 18 amino acids. The V and J ends lost 6 bases and 6 bases, in that order; junction bases with no gene match: 10. From germline, CDR1 is LNHNV and CDR2 YYDKDF (reference sequence). The chain's CDR3 is CATRGPGLAGGQAGELFF. Written as DNA, the CDR3 is TGTGCCACCAGGGGTCCGGGACTAGCGGGGGGGCAGGCCGGGGAGCTGTTTTTT.